This TCR beta chain was sequenced for a study of cytomegalovirus exposure and HLA in healthy donors. As for the study in general: The same platform as the roughly 700 first-cohort repertoires was used for the 100 to 150 validation repertoires, a later analysis reported. Overall study results and limits: In vitro testing confirmed a few CMV-associated chains as specific for CMV antigens. Cytomegalovirus-associated status was assigned to about 150 TCR beta chains.

Regarding this clone: The antigen is undetermined.

The assay was immunoSEQ multiplex PCR, and TCRdb's table has in-frame clones only and misses some. The sample lists 60,000 to 75,000 clones, approximately 95% occurring once. The donors formed part of the 120-subject validation cohort, distinct from the roughly 600-subject first cohort. The CDR3 covers 13 residues. Trimming removed 0 bases from V and 5 bases from J, with 10 bases in between. Looked up from germline, CDR1 is GTSNPN and CDR2 is SVGIG (reference sequence). The TCR sequence derives from a woman between 18 and 29 years old in good health and CMV-seropositive. Sequencing was done on a sample of PBMCs. This chain links TRBV30 with TRBJ2-5; D not certain. The CDR3 region has the DNA TGTGCCTGGAGTGTACCGCCAGGCGAGACCCAGTACTTC. It encodes CAWSVPPGETQYF.